A single sample is the source of the 2 T cell receptor beta chains below, sequenced in a study of blood T cells in healthy people across ages. Using a J-beta primer mix together with a sample-barcoded 5' primer, a second PCR was run for about 6 to 11 cycles. Each CDR3 protein is one row after TCRdb ran MiXCR on the 5' RACE reads. This sample carries around 650,000 distinct CDR3 sequences, roughly 41% of them seen once, and the ten largest clones take 25% to 35%. The specimen was blood. All receptors derive from a man older than 75 in good health.

The chain has TRBV18 and TRBJ2-5; 11 bases line up with TRBD1. Germline CDR1 and CDR2: KGHSH and LQKENI. V lost 2 bases to trimming and J lost 11 bases; unmatched junction nucleotides: 7. This CDR3 has 14 amino acids. The CDR3 loop is CASSPGTGGGEQYF. The CDR3 region has the DNA TGTGCCAGCTCACCAGGGACAGGGGGTGGTGAGCAGTACTTC.

For this clonotype: This may come from a read error, since a much larger clone is one base off. V is TRBV6-4 and J is TRBJ2-4; a possible D gene is TRBD2 (6 bases). CDR3 length: 13 residues. V dropped 6 bases and J dropped 13 bases, with 19 bases sitting between them. The germline gives CDR1 MRHNA, CDR2 SNTAGT. In nucleotides, the CDR3 is TGTGCCAGCAGCCCTGATAAGGGCGGGAAACAGTACTTC. Translated, it gives CASSPDKGGKQYF.